This TCR beta chain stems from a study of blood T cell repertoires in COVID-19. On the study more broadly: Donors in the United States, Italy and Spain gave samples during acute or convalescent COVID-19.

Study processing details: Researchers report that nucleated cell counts were estimated from reference gene primer amplification. The assay was immunoSEQ multiplex PCR, and TCRdb's table has in-frame clones only and misses some. D and trimming were read from the DNA, whereas the V and J calls and clone size are those reported in that table. The sample includes approximately 100,000 clones, more than 80% of them seen just once. Trimming shortened V by 8 bases and J by 2 bases, and 24 bases separated the two germline ends. Per the germline V gene, CDR1 is MDHEN and CDR2 is SYDVKM. The CDR3 is 17 residues long.

V usage is TRBV28 and J usage is TRBJ1-2; D gene ambiguous. The receptor's source is a human donor in a cohort sampled during active COVID-19. The sample taken for sequencing was peripheral blood. In DNA, the CDR3 is TGTGCCAGCTCCCTCTGGGCAAATTTGTATGGGAACTATGGCTACACCTTC. It specifies CASSLWANLYGNYGYTF.